These T cell receptor beta chains were read from a single sample in a study of T cells in Graves' hyperthyroidism and ophthalmopathy. TCRdb recomputed calls from the multiplex PCR reads with MiXCR, one row per CDR3 protein. The sample lists under 500,000 distinct CDR3 sequences, 11% to 15% occurring once. Input material: blood. Every receptor here comes from a middle-aged man with Graves' ophthalmopathy. The CDR3 runs from the conserved cysteine through the conserved F or W. D genes are given only for firm matches. For some rows the clone size is stated as once, few or many, or as a class when expanded; others skip it.

D gene	V gene	J gene	clone size	CDR3 protein	CDR3 DNA
TRBD2	TRBV2	TRBJ2-7	many	CASSELGEGYEQYF	TGTGCCAGCAGTGAACTCGGGGAGGGGTACGAGCAGTACTTC
TRBD1	TRBV12-3/TRBV12-4	TRBJ1-5	NA	CASSFVGRGSEPQHF	TGTGCCAGCAGTTTTGTAGGCAGGGGGTCGGAGCCCCAGCATTTT
NA	TRBV6-5	TRBJ2-7	NA	CASSYSNYRSYEQYF	TGTGCCAGCAGTTACTCGAACTACAGATCCTACGAGCAGTACTTC
TRBD1	TRBV12-5	TRBJ2-1	few	CASGTPGGQFF	TGTGCTAGTGGTACCCCAGGGGGGCAGTTCTTC
TRBD1	TRBV3-1	TRBJ2-3	few	CASIQDRGSDTQYF	TGTGCCAGCATCCAGGACAGGGGGTCAGATACGCAGTATTTT
NA	TRBV20-1	TRBJ2-1	few	CSARDGGAVFDEQFF	TGCAGTGCTAGAGATGGCGGGGCCGTCTTTGATGAGCAGTTCTTC
NA	TRBV7-9	TRBJ1-4	few	CASSLGSSAATNEKLFF	TGTGCCAGCAGCTTAGGATCTTCAGCGGCAACTAATGAAAAACTGTTTTTT
TRBD1	TRBV7-9	TRBJ1-6	NA	CASSSHTSGTGRSLRSSPLHF	TGTGCCAGCAGCTCACACACTTCCGGGACAGGGCGTTCTTTACGAAGCTCACCCCTCCACTTT
NA	TRBV18	TRBJ2-5	many	CASADKVVQETQYF	TGTGCCAGCGCCGACAAGGTTGTCCAAGAGACCCAGTACTTC
TRBD2	TRBV5-1	TRBJ2-1	many	CASSLLAERYNEQFF	TGCGCCAGCAGCTTACTAGCGGAACGGTACAATGAGCAGTTCTTC
TRBD2	TRBV30	TRBJ2-2	NA	CAWKGGAGNTGELFF	TGTGCCTGGAAGGGAGGGGCGGGGAACACCGGGGAGCTGTTTTTT
TRBD1	TRBV5-1	TRBJ2-5	many	CASSWTGQGSTETQYF	TGCGCCAGCAGCTGGACGGGACAGGGGTCAACGGAGACCCAGTACTTC
TRBD2	TRBV7-8	TRBJ2-2	NA	CASSTLLAASTGELFF	TGTGCCAGCAGCACGCTACTAGCGGCAAGCACCGGGGAGCTGTTTTTT
TRBD2	TRBV5-1	TRBJ2-7	NA	CASSLWAAGSYEQYF	TGCGCCAGCAGCTTGTGGGCAGCGGGATCCTACGAGCAGTACTTC
NA	TRBV12-3/TRBV12-4	TRBJ1-5	many	CASSRTANQPQHF	TGTGCCAGCAGCCGAACCGCTAATCAGCCCCAGCATTTT
NA	TRBV18	TRBJ2-3	many	CASSGFGGTDTQYF	TGTGCCAGCTCTGGATTCGGCGGCACAGATACGCAGTATTTT
TRBD2	TRBV24-1	TRBJ2-1	NA	CATSDAGVAGGQQQFF	TGTGCCACCAGTGACGCCGGGGTAGCGGGAGGGCAACAGCAGTTCTTC
NA	TRBV6-4	TRBJ1-4	few	CASSDPTPGPNPTNEKLFF	TGTGCCAGCAGTGACCCTACCCCGGGGCCGAATCCAACTAATGAAAAACTGTTTTTT
NA	TRBV30	TRBJ1-6	many	CAWKNGGLGSPLHF	TGTGCCTGGAAAAACGGGGGGCTGGGTTCACCCCTCCACTTT
NA	TRBV7-2	TRBJ2-2	NA	CASSFSTGTTGELFF	TGTGCCAGCAGCTTCTCGACAGGTACCACCGGGGAGCTGTTTTTT
TRBD2	TRBV28	TRBJ2-1	many	CASSSVLVTSGTNLHSTEQFF	TGTGCCAGCAGTTCCGTGCTTGTGACTAGCGGGACTAACTTGCATTCTACTGAGCAGTTCTTC
TRBD2	TRBV10-1	TRBJ2-1	NA	CASSQKVAGVLYNEQFF	TGCGCCAGCAGCCAGAAAGTAGCGGGAGTGCTCTACAATGAGCAGTTCTTC
TRBD2	TRBV20-1	TRBJ2-7	NA	CSAVIRLAGLGLKYEQYF	TGCAGTGCCGTTATACGACTAGCGGGGTTGGGATTAAAATACGAGCAGTACTTC
NA	TRBV18	TRBJ2-3	few	CASSPLGPTDTQYF	TGTGCCAGCTCCCCCCTCGGGCCCACAGATACGCAGTATTTT
NA	TRBV20-1	TRBJ2-7	many	CSARESPGPYEQYF	TGCAGTGCTAGAGAGTCCCCAGGACCCTACGAGCAGTACTTC
TRBD1	TRBV24-1	TRBJ1-5	many	CATSEGTVNQPQHF	TGTGCCACCAGTGAGGGGACAGTCAATCAGCCCCAGCATTTT
TRBD1	TRBV10-3	TRBJ1-1	NA	CAIRTGGVRSTEAFF	TGTGCCATCAGGACAGGGGGAGTCAGGAGCACTGAAGCTTTCTTT
NA	TRBV5-5	TRBJ2-3	few	CASSLRPGVRIDTQYF	TGTGCCAGCAGCTTGAGGCCGGGAGTTCGGATAGATACGCAGTATTTT
TRBD1	TRBV5-1	TRBJ2-3	many	CASSLGTGGRSTDTQYF	TGCGCCAGCAGCTTGGGGACAGGGGGCCGTAGCACAGATACGCAGTATTTT
TRBD1	TRBV28	TRBJ1-6	many	CASRSGTDNSPLHF	TGTGCCAGCAGGTCCGGGACAGATAATTCACCCCTCCACTTT
TRBD1	TRBV7-9	TRBJ2-7	NA	CASTQTGEGYEQYF	TGTGCCAGCACCCAGACAGGGGAAGGGTACGAGCAGTACTTC
NA	TRBV20-1	TRBJ2-7	many	CSAGLQSSYEQYF	TGCAGTGCGGGGTTACAGAGCTCCTACGAGCAGTACTTC
NA	TRBV6-1	TRBJ2-3	many	CASSESINTDTQYF	TGTGCCAGCAGTGAATCTATTAACACAGATACGCAGTATTTT
TRBD2	TRBV24-1	TRBJ2-2	NA	CATSDPVGLAGDTGELFF	TGTGCCACCAGTGACCCAGTAGGACTAGCGGGAGATACCGGGGAGCTGTTTTTT
NA	TRBV2	TRBJ2-3	many	CASLRDLTDTQYF	TGTGCCAGCTTAAGGGATCTGACAGATACGCAGTATTTT
TRBD2	TRBV7-8	TRBJ2-3	many	CASSITSGSGGRYF	TGTGCCAGCAGCATAACTAGCGGGAGTGGGGGGCGGTATTTT
TRBD2	TRBV7-2	TRBJ2-3	many	CASSFTSGSSDTQYF	TGTGCCAGCAGCTTCACTAGCGGGAGTTCAGATACGCAGTATTTT
NA	TRBV7-2	TRBJ1-2	few	CASSSREAYGYTF	TGTGCCAGCAGCAGCCGCGAGGCCTATGGCTACACCTTC
TRBD2	TRBV19	TRBJ2-3	few	CASMALADPTDTQYF	TGTGCCAGTATGGCACTAGCGGACCCCACAGATACGCAGTATTTT
TRBD2	TRBV5-1	TRBJ2-4	NA	CASSWGTSGQAKNIQYF	TGCGCCAGCAGCTGGGGGACTAGCGGGCAAGCCAAAAACATTCAGTACTTC
NA	TRBV6-5	TRBJ2-1	NA	CASSYSGSVDEQFF	TGTGCCAGCAGTTACTCCGGCAGCGTCGATGAGCAGTTCTTC
TRBD2	TRBV28	TRBJ2-2	once	CASSFRGGGTGELFF	TGTGCCAGCAGTTTCCGCGGGGGAGGCACCGGGGAGCTGTTTTTT
TRBD2	TRBV5-6	TRBJ2-2	few	CASSQGLAGSTGELFF	TGTGCCAGCAGCCAGGGACTAGCGGGAAGCACCGGGGAGCTGTTTTTT
NA	TRBV29-1	TRBJ2-7	few	CSVTLPTGYEQYF	TGCAGCGTTACCCTTCCGACTGGATACGAGCAGTACTTC